The clone carrying this TCR beta chain appeared a few times. CDR3 length equals 13 residues. Germline-derived CDR1 and CDR2 are SGDLS and YYNGEE. Trimming took off 4 bases at V and 7 bases at J, with 12 bases between the two ends. This entry comes from a study of T-cell memory formation after mild COVID-19. TCRdb processed the 5' RACE reads anew with MiXCR; each CDR3 protein has one entry. Found here are approximately 290,000 distinct CDR3 sequences, 8% to 9% of them singletons; the top ten hold under 25%. This receptor was obtained from a man between 18 and 29 years old who had mild COVID-19 (a few samples of this study predate the infection). Cell type and time point are not known. V gene TRBV9 combines with J gene TRBJ1-5; perhaps TRBD1 as D (5 bases). The specimen sequenced was PBMCs or a T cell subset sorted from them (not recorded which). CDR3 DNA sequence: TGTGCCAGCAGCAACGGTGGGGGGCAGCCCCAGCATTTT. It yields the protein CASSNGGGQPQHF.